The clone carrying this TCR beta chain has more than one count but fewer than ten. Its specificity is unknown. This sample was taken from a study of blood T cells in healthy people across ages. Study at large: Researchers report that template switching captured about one barcoded beta molecule per two T cells.

CDR1 SGHVS and CDR2 FQNEAQ come from the germline V gene. Trimming pared 5 bases from V and 6 bases from J, leaving 17 bases between. The CDR3 loop spans 14 amino acids. Study observations and caveats: Using unsorted PBMCs precluded a conclusive naive versus antigen-experienced comparison.

For the second PCR, which ran for 7 to 11 cycles, a sample-barcoded 5' primer and a J-beta primer mix were used. TCRdb ran MiXCR on the 5' RACE reads and lists one entry per CDR3 protein. Found here are approximately 1.5 million distinct CDR3 sequences, 30% to 35% of them singletons; the top ten hold over 9%. V is TRBV7-8 and J is TRBJ2-7; D call uncertain. Sequencing input: blood. The receptor comes from a woman in her twenties or thirties in good health. CDR3 protein: CASSRKRSSAEQYF. The DNA of the CDR3 is TGTGCCAGCAGCCGAAAACGAAGCTCGGCCGAGCAGTACTTC.